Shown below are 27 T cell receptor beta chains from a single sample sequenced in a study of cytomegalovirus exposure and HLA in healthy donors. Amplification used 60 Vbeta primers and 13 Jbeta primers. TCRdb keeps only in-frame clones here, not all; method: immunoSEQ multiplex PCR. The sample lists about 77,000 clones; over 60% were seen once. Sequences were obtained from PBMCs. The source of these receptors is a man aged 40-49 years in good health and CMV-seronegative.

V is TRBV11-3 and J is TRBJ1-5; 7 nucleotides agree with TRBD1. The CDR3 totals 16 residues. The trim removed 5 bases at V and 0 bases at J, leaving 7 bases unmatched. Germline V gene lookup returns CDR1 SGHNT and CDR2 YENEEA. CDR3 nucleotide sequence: TGTGCCAGCAGCCCTACAGGGGATGGTAGCAATCAGCCCCAGCATTTT. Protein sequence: CASSPTGDGSNQPQHF.

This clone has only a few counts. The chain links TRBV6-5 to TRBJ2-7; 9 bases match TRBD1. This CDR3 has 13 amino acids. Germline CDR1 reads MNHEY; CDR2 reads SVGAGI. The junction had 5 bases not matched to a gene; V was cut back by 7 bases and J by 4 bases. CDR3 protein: CASTIGQGYEQYF. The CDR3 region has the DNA TGTGCCAGCACTATCGGACAGGGGTACGAGCAGTACTTC.

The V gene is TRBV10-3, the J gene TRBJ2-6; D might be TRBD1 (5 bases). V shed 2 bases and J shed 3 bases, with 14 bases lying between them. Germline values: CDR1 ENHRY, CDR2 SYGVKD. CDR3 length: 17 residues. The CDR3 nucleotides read TGTGCCATCAGTGAGGGGCTACAGGCCGGTGGGGCCAACGTCCTGACTTTC. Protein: CAISEGLQAGGANVLTF.

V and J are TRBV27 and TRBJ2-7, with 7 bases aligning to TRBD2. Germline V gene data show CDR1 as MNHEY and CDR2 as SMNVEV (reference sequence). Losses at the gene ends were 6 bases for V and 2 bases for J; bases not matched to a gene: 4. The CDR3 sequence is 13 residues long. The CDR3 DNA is TGTGCCAGCAGCGATAGCGGGCCCTACGAGCAGTACTTC. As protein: CASSDSGPYEQYF.

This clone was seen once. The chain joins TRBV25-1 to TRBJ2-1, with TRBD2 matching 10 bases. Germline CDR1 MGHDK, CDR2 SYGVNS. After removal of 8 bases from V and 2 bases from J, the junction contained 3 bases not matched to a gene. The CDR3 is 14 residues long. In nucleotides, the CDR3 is TGTGCCAGCTCCGGGACTAGCGCCTACAATGAGCAGTTCTTC. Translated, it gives CASSGTSAYNEQFF.

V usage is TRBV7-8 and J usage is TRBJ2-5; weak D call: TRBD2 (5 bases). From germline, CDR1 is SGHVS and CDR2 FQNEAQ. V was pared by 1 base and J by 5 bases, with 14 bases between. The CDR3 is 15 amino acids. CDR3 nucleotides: TGTGCCAGCAGCTTAGTACGGTCGACTATGGAGACCCAGTACTTC. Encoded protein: CASSLVRSTMETQYF.

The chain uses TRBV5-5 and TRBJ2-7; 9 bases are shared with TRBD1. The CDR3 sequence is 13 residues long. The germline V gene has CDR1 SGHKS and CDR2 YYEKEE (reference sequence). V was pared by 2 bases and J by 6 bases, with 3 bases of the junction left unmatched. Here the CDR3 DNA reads TGTGCCAGCAGCTTAGGGACAGGGCGCGAGCAGTACTTC. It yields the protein CASSLGTGREQYF.

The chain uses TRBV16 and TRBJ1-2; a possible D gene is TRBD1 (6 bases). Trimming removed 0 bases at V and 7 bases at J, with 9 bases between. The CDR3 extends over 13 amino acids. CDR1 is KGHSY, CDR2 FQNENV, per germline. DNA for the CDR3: TGTGCCAGCAGCCAATCGCGGGGGGCTGGCTACACCTTC. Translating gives CASSQSRGAGYTF.

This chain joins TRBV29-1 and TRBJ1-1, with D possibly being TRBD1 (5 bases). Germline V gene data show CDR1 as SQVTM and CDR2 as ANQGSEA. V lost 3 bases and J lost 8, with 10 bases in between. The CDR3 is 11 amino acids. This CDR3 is CSVEWGPEAFF. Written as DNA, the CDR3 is TGCAGCGTTGAGTGGGGCCCCGAAGCTTTCTTT.

CDR3 nucleotides: TGTGCCAGCAGCTTGGTGCGGACAGGGACGTATGAGCAGTTCTTC. Amino acids: CASSLVRTGTYEQFF. The chain joins TRBV5-4 to TRBJ2-1, with 8 bases fitting TRBD1. The trim removed 0 bases at V and 8 bases at J, leaving 7 bases unmatched. CDR1 is SGHNT, CDR2 YYREEE, per germline (reference sequence). This CDR3 contains 15 residues.

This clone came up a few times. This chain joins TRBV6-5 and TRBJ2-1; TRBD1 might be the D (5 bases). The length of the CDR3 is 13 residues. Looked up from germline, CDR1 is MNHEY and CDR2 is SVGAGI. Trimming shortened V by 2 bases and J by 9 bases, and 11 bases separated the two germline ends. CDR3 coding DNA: TGTGCCAGCAGTTACCCCCCAAGGGGTGAGCAGTTCTTC. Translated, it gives CASSYPPRGEQFF.

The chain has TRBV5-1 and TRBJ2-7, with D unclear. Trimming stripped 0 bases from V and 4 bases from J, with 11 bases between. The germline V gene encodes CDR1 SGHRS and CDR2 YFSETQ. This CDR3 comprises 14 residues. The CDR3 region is CASSLAGLEYEQYF. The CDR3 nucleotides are TGCGCCAGCAGCTTGGCGGGTCTCGAGTACGAGCAGTACTTC.

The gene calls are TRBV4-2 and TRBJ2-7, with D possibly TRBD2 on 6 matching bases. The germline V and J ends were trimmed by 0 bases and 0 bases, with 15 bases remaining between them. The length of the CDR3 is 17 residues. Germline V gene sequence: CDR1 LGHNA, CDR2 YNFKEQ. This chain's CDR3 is CASSQDPGGASSYEQYF. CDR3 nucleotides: TGTGCCAGCAGCCAAGATCCCGGGGGAGCGAGCTCCTACGAGCAGTACTTC.

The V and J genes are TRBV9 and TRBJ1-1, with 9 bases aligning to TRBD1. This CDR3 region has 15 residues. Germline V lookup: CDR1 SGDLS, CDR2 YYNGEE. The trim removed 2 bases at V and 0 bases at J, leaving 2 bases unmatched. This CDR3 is CASSVRTGVNTEAFF. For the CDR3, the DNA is TGTGCCAGCAGCGTTCGGACAGGGGTGAACACTGAAGCTTTCTTT.

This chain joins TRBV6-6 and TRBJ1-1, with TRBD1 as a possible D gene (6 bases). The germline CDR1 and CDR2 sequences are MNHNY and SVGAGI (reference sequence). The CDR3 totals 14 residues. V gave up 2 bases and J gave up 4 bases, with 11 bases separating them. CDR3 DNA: TGTGCCAGCAGTTACAGGGGGGGGAGCACTGAAGCTTTCTTT. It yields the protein CASSYRGGSTEAFF.

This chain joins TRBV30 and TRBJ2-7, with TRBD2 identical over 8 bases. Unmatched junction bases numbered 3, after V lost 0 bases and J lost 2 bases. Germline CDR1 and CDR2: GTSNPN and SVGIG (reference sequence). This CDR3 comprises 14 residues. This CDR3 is CAWSVFGRAYEQYF. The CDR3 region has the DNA TGTGCCTGGAGTGTTTTCGGGAGGGCCTACGAGCAGTACTTC.

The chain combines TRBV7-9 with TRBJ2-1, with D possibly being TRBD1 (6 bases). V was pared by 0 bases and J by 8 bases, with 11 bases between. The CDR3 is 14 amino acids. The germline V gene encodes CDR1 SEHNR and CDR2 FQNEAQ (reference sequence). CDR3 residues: CASSLAYRADEQFF. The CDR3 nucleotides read TGTGCCAGCAGCTTAGCTTACAGGGCCGATGAGCAGTTCTTC.

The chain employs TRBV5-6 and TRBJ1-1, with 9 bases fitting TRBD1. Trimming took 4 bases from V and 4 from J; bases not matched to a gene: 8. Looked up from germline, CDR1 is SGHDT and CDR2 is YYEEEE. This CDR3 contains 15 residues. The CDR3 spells CASSHYRGRSTEAFF. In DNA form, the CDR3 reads TGTGCCAGCAGCCACTACAGGGGGCGCAGCACTGAAGCTTTCTTT.

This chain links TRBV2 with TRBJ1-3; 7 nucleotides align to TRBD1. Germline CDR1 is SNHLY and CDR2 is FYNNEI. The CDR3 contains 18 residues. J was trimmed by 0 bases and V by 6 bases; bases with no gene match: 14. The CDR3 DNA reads TGTGCCAGCAGCGTCAGAGGGACAGCGGAACGCTCTGGAAACACCATATATTTT. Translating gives CASSVRGTAERSGNTIYF.

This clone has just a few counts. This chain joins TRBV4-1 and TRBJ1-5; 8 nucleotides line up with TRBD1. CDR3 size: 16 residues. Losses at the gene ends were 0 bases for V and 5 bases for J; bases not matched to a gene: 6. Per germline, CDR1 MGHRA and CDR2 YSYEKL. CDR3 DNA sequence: TGCGCCAGCAGCCAAGATGGGGACAGGAAGGATCAGCCCCAGCATTTT. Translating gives CASSQDGDRKDQPQHF.

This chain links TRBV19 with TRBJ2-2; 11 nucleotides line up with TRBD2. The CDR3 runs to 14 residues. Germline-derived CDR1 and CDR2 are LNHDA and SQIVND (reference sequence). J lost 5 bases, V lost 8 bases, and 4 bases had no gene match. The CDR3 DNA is TGTGCCAGTCGACTAGCGGGATCTACCGGGGAGCTGTTTTTT. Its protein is CASRLAGSTGELFF.

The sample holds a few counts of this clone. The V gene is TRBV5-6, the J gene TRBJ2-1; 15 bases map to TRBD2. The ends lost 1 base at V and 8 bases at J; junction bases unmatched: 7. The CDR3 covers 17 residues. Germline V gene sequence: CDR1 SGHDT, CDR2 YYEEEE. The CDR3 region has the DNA TGTGCCAGCAGCTTGAGGACTAGCGGGAGGGCCCTCTATGAGCAGTTCTTC. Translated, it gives CASSLRTSGRALYEQFF.

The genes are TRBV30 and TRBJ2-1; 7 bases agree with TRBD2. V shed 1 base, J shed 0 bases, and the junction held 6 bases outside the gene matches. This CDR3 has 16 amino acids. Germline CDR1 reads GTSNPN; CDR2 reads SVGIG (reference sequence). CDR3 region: CAWSGRAGLSYNEQFF. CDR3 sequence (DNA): TGTGCCTGGAGTGGAAGAGCGGGGCTCTCCTACAATGAGCAGTTCTTC. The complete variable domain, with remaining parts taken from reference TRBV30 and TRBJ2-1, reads SQTIHQWPATLVQPVGSPLSLECTVEGTSNPNLYWYRQAAGRGLQLLFYSVGIGQISSEVPQNLSASRPQDRQFILSSKKLLLSDSGFYLCAWSGRAGLSYNEQFFGPGTRLTVL.

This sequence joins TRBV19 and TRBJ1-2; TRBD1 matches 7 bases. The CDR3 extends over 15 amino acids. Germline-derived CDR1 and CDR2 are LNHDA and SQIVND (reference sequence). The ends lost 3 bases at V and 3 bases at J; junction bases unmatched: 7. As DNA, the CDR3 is TGTGCCAGTAGTATCTCAAAGGGGGCCGACTATGGCTACACCTTC. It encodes CASSISKGADYGYTF. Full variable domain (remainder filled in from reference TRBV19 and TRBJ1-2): DGGITQSPKYLFRKEGQNVTLSCEQNLNHDAMYWYRQDPGQGLRLIYYSQIVNDFQKGDIAEGYSVSREKKESFPLTVTSAQKNPTAFYLCASSISKGADYGYTFGSGTRLTVV.

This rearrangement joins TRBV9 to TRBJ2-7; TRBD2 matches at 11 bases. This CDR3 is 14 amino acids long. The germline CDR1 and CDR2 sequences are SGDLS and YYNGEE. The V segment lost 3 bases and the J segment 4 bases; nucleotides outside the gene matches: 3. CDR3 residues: CASSGGLAVYEQYF. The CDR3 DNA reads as TGTGCCAGCAGCGGGGGACTAGCGGTATACGAGCAGTACTTC.

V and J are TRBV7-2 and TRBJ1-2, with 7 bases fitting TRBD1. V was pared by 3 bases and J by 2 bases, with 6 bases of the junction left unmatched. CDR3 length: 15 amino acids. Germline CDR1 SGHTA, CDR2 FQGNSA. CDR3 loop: CASSFTDRPNYGYTF. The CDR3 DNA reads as TGTGCCAGCAGCTTCACGGACAGGCCAAACTATGGCTACACCTTC. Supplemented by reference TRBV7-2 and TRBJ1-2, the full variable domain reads GAGVSQSPSNKVTEKGKDVELRCDPISGHTALYWYRQSLGQGLEFLIYFQGNSAPDKSGLPSDRFSAERTGGSVSTLTIQRTQQEDSAVYLCASSFTDRPNYGYTFGSGTRLTVV.

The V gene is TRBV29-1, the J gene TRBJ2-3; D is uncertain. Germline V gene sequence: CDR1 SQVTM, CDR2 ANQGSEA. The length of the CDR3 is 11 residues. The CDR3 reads CSAGLSDTQYF. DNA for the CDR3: TGCAGTGCTGGGCTATCAGATACGCAGTATTTT.